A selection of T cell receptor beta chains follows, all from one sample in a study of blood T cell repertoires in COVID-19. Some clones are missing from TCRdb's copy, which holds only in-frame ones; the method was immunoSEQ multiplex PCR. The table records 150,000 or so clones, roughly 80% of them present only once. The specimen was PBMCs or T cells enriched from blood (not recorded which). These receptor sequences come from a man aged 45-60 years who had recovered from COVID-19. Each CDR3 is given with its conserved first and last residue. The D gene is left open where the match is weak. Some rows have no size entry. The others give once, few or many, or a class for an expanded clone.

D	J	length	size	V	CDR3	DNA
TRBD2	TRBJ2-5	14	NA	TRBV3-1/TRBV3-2	CASSRLGGEETQYF	TGTGCCAGCAGCCGACTGGGGGGGGAGGAGACCCAGTACTTC
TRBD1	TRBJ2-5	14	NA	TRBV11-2	CASSPSGQGETQYF	TGTGCCAGCAGCCCCTCGGGACAGGGAGAGACCCAGTACTTC
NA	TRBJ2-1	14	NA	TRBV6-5	CASSYQGRANEQFF	TGTGCCAGCAGTTACCAGGGGAGGGCCAATGAGCAGTTCTTC
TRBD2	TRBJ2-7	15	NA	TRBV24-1	CATSDPRGGAYEQYF	TGTGCCACCAGTGATCCGCGGGGGGGGGCCTACGAGCAGTACTTC
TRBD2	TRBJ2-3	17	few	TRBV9	CASSATLASGGGDTQYF	TGTGCCAGCAGCGCAACCCTCGCCAGCGGGGGGGGAGATACGCAGTATTTT
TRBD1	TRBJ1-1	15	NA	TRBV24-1	CATSDLGTENTEAFF	TGTGCCACCAGTGATTTGGGGACAGAGAACACTGAAGCTTTCTTT
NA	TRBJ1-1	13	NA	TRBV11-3	CASSWTANTEAFF	TGTGCCAGCAGCTGGACAGCGAACACTGAAGCTTTCTTT
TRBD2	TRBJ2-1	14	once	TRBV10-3	CATLAGGLSNEQFF	TGTGCCACCCTAGCGGGGGGGCTTAGCAATGAGCAGTTCTTC
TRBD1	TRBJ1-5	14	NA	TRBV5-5	CASTWGQGYQPQHF	TGTGCCAGCACCTGGGGACAGGGCTATCAGCCCCAGCATTTT
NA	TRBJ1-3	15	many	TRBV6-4	CASSDRQGIGNTIYF	TGTGCCAGCAGTGACCGCCAGGGTATAGGAAACACCATATATTTT
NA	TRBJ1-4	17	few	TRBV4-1	CASSQRQDGATNEKLFF	TGCGCCAGCAGCCAAAGACAGGACGGTGCAACTAATGAAAAACTGTTTTTT
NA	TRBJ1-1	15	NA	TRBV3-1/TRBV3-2	CASSQDRGLNTEAFF	TGTGCCAGCAGCCAAGACAGGGGCTTGAACACTGAAGCTTTCTTT
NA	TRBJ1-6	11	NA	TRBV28	CASSLPPGLHF	TGTGCCAGCAGTTTGCCTCCGGGACTCCACTTT
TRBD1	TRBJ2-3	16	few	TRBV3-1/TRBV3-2	CASRRNRGTGPDTQYF	TGTGCCAGCAGACGGAACCGGGGGACAGGGCCAGATACGCAGTATTTT
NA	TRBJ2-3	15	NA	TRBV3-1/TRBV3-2	CASSQDGLPSDTQYF	TGTGCCAGCAGCCAAGATGGACTTCCGTCGGATACGCAGTATTTT
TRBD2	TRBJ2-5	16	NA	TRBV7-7	CASSLGTSGVQETQYF	TGTGCTAGCAGCTTAGGGACTAGCGGGGTACAAGAGACCCAGTACTTC